These T cell receptor beta chains were read from a single sample in a study of vaccination and CD4 T cells after COVID-19. Antigens of these TCRs are unknown. Using its own MiXCR run on the PCR reads, TCRdb lists one record per CDR3 protein. This sample has around 20,000 distinct CDR3 sequences, with 31% found just once. Sequences were obtained from cultured CD4+ T cells from blood. These TCRs come from a human donor with COVID-19. Each CDR3 is given with its conserved first and last residue. D genes are given only for firm matches. For some rows the clone size is stated as once, few or many, or as a class when expanded; others skip it.

V gene	clone size	J gene	D gene	CDR3 DNA	CDR3 protein
TRBV20-1	few	TRBJ2-5	NA	TGCAGTGCTAGAGGGGCCGGAGAGACCCAGTACTTC	CSARGAGETQYF
TRBV28	NA	TRBJ1-2	TRBD1	TGTGCCAGCAGTCCCCAGGCAGGGGGCAAATATGGCTACACCTTC	CASSPQAGGKYGYTF
TRBV7-2	few	TRBJ1-1	NA	TGTGCCAGCAGCCTACAGGGTTACACTGAAGCTTTCTTT	CASSLQGYTEAFF
TRBV6-1	few	TRBJ1-1	NA	TGTGCCAGCAGCGTAGGACTCACGAACACTGAAGCTTTCTTT	CASSVGLTNTEAFF
TRBV19	few	TRBJ2-7	TRBD1	TGTGCCAGTAGACACAGGGGTGGGTACGAGCAGTACTTC	CASRHRGGYEQYF
TRBV9	NA	TRBJ2-7	NA	TGTGCCAGCAGCTCCGGGACTGGGATCTCCTACGAGCAGTACTTC	CASSSGTGISYEQYF
TRBV25-1	few	TRBJ1-3	NA	TGTGCCAGCAGTGCCTATCGAACAACTGGAAACACCATATATTTT	CASSAYRTTGNTIYF
TRBV12-3/TRBV12-4	NA	TRBJ2-3	TRBD1	TGTGCCAGCAGTCACCGGGACAGGGGCACAGATACGCAGTATTTT	CASSHRDRGTDTQYF
TRBV11-3	few	TRBJ2-7	TRBD2	TGTGCCAGCAGTAGGACCAGCGGGGGCTCCTACGAGCAGTACTTC	CASSRTSGGSYEQYF
TRBV20-1	few	TRBJ2-7	NA	TGCAGTGCTAGTGGCGGGGGCCCGTCCGAGCAGTACTTC	CSASGGGPSEQYF
TRBV12-3/TRBV12-4	NA	TRBJ2-5	TRBD2	TGTGCCAGCAGCCTTTGGATAGCGGGCTCTTTGGCCCAGTACTTC	CASSLWIAGSLAQYF
TRBV4-2	few	TRBJ1-2	NA	TGTGCCAGCAGGGACCAGGGGAAAAACTATGGCTACACCTTC	CASRDQGKNYGYTF
TRBV27	NA	TRBJ1-1	NA	TGTGCCAGCAGCGTATCCAGGGTACGGGCTGAAGCTTTCTTT	CASSVSRVRAEAFF
TRBV12-5	NA	TRBJ2-7	TRBD1	TGTGCTAGTGGTTTCAGGACAGGACGCCCGCTGGGGGAGCAGTACTTC	CASGFRTGRPLGEQYF
TRBV12-5	NA	TRBJ2-2	NA	TGTGCTAGTAAGGAGGGGGCGGACACCGGGGAGCTGTTTTTT	CASKEGADTGELFF
TRBV7-2	NA	TRBJ1-5	TRBD1	TGTGCCAGCAGCTTACGACAGGGAGGGCAGCCCCAGCATTTT	CASSLRQGGQPQHF
TRBV19	NA	TRBJ1-5	TRBD1	TGTGCCAGTAGTAGCCTACGTACAGGGGACAATCAGCCCCAGCATTTT	CASSSLRTGDNQPQHF
TRBV12-5	NA	TRBJ2-5	TRBD2	TGTGCTAGTGCCCCGTCGGGGACTACGGAGACCCAGTACTTC	CASAPSGTTETQYF
TRBV12-3/TRBV12-4	few	TRBJ1-2	NA	TGTGCCAGCAGTTTAAGGGAAATAGAATATGGCTACACCTTC	CASSLREIEYGYTF
TRBV19	NA	TRBJ1-1	NA	TGTGCCAGTAGTATCCCCAGGGGCCTTCACGGAGCTTTCTTT	CASSIPRGLHGAFF
TRBV6-1	few	TRBJ2-2	NA	TGTGCCAGCAGGACCGACGCGGGGGAGCTGTTTTTT	CASRTDAGELFF
TRBV25-1	NA	TRBJ1-1	NA	TGTGCCAGCAGTGAACACGGGGGTGTTGCCACTGAAGCTTTCTTT	CASSEHGGVATEAFF
TRBV7-8	medium-sized	TRBJ1-6	TRBD1	TGTGCCAGCAGCTTGTCCCGGGACAGGGAATCCTCCTATAATTCACCCCTCCACTTT	CASSLSRDRESSYNSPLHF
TRBV10-2	few	TRBJ1-6	NA	TGCGCCAGCAGTACAGGGTTGAATAATTCACCCCTCCACTTT	CASSTGLNNSPLHF
TRBV2	NA	TRBJ2-5	NA	TGTGCCAGCAAAGTCGGGGCTCACCAAGAGACCCAGTACTTC	CASKVGAHQETQYF